The clone carrying this TCR beta chain came up many times. Its antigen is unidentified. Barcoded TCR alpha and TCR beta cDNA libraries with UMIs came from 5'RACE using constant-segment primers. One entry per CDR3 protein, called by TCRdb with MiXCR from the 5' RACE reads. The sample shows 13,000 or so distinct CDR3 sequences, about 12% of them seen only once. J lost 3 bases, V lost 7 bases, and 6 bases had no gene match. This CDR3 is built from 14 residues. Germline V gene lookup returns CDR1 MNHEY and CDR2 SVGAGI. These data belong to a study of T-cell memory formation after mild COVID-19. Regarding the study as a whole: Among CD4+ contracting clones, most were CM and EM, and CD8+ ones EMRA.

Sequenced material: PBMCs or a T cell subset sorted from them (not recorded which). The chain employs TRBV6-5 and TRBJ2-7; 10 bases align to TRBD1. The sequence was collected from an adult woman who had mild COVID-19 (a few samples of this study predate the infection). Cell type and time point are not known. CDR3 amino acids: CASTGGQGYYEQYF. The CDR3 DNA reads as TGTGCCAGCACCGGGGGACAGGGGTACTACGAGCAGTACTTC.